This T cell receptor beta chain was profiled in a study of shared clonotypes between healthy human individuals. Losses at the gene ends were 11 bases for V and 9 bases for J; bases not matched to a gene: 10. The CDR3 loop spans 14 amino acids. CDR1 and CDR2 (germline): MDHEN, SYDVKM. Running of the assay took place at deep level. In the original analysis: In the immunoSEQ data, sequences were junction-only and lacked quality scores, so filtering differed. Profiled with immunoSEQ multiplex PCR; TCRdb holds only in-frame clones, not every one. Clone size and the V and J calls come from that table; the DNA yielded D and trimming. The sample yields approximately 500,000 clones, 90% to 97% seen once.

The sequenced material came from naive CD4+ T cells sorted from blood. The subset: CD45RA+ positively selected. V usage is TRBV28 and J usage is TRBJ2-1, with 13 nucleotides matching TRBD2. The TCR was taken from a woman in her 30s in good health. CDR3 residues: CACTGTSGIGEQFF. CDR3 DNA sequence: TGTGCCTGTACAGGGACTAGCGGGATTGGTGAGCAGTTCTTC.